Listed here are 3 T cell receptor beta chains from one sample, sequenced in a study of post-analysis software for immune sequencing data. No cognate antigen is known for these TCRs. Sequencing libraries made from TCR beta cDNA carried unique molecular identifiers. TCRdb reprocessed the PCR reads with MiXCR, giving one entry per CDR3 protein. There are 400,000 to 500,000 distinct CDR3 sequences in the sample; 35% to 45% occur only once, and about 8% lies in the top ten. Regarding the study as a whole: Four or five TRBV segments, TRBV5-6, TRBV5-1 and TRBV20-1 among them, were found more frequent in patients than controls.

Source material: blood. The receptors here all came from a girl aged 2 to 9 with multiple sclerosis.

The V gene is TRBV5-1, the J gene TRBJ2-5; D gene unclear. V lost 0 bases and J 1 base, leaving 10 bases between the germline ends. This CDR3 comprises 15 residues. Looked up from germline, CDR1 is SGHRS and CDR2 is YFSETQ. CDR3 DNA sequence: TGCGCCAGCAGCTTGGGGTGGGCCCCCCAAGAGACCCAGTACTTC. Translated, it gives CASSLGWAPQETQYF.

The J gene is TRBJ1-4, the V gene TRBV11-2; the match to TRBD1 covers 8 bases. Losses at the gene ends were 5 bases for V and 8 bases for J; bases not matched to a gene: 4. This CDR3 is built from 13 residues. Germline V CDR1 and CDR2: SGHAT, FQNNGV. The CDR3 sequence is CASSRSGGEKLFF. Written as DNA, the CDR3 is TGTGCCAGCAGCCGTTCAGGGGGCGAAAAACTGTTTTTT.

This clonotype was counted a few times. This chain links TRBV2 with TRBJ2-7, with D possibly matching TRBD2 (7 bases). The CDR3 is made up of 18 amino acids. Germline V gene sequence: CDR1 SNHLY, CDR2 FYNNEI. Trimming took 6 bases from V and 3 from J, leaving 27 bases between them. CDR3 sequence (DNA): TGTGCCAGCAGGTCCCCTGTTGGGGGGGCAGGGTTCAACTACGAGCAGTACTTC. As protein: CASRSPVGGAGFNYEQYF. Looking up the rest from reference TRBV2 and TRBJ2-7 gives the full variable domain: EPEVTQTPSHQVTQMGQEVILRCVPISNHLYFYWYRQILGQKVEFLVSFYNNEISEKSEIFDDQFSVERPDGSNFTLKIRSTKLEDSAMYFCASRSPVGGAGFNYEQYFGPGTRLTVT.